This T cell receptor beta chain was captured by sequencing in a study of T-cell memory formation after mild COVID-19. The germline CDR1 and CDR2 sequences are MNHEY and SVGEGT. V gave up 2 bases and J gave up 0 bases, with 11 bases separating them. CDR3 length: 16 amino acids. About this clonotype itself: Its cognate antigen is unknown.

Constant-segment primers served in 5'RACE that generated TCR alpha and TCR beta cDNA libraries bearing sample barcodes and UMIs. TCRdb analysed the 5' RACE reads with MiXCR anew, one entry per CDR3 protein. This table holds about 250,000 distinct CDR3 sequences, roughly 18% found once. Study observations and caveats: Contracting clones, day 15 to 85, had balanced CD4/CD8, and later expanders favored CD4+.

The rearrangement links TRBV6-2 or TRBV6-3 to TRBJ2-1, with a possible D match to TRBD2 (6 bases). The TCR comes from a man younger than 30 who had mild COVID-19 (a few samples of this study predate the infection). Cell type and time point are not known. Sequencing was carried out using PBMCs or a T cell subset sorted from them (not recorded which). CDR3 nucleotide sequence: TGTGCCAGCAGTTACCTTCCGGGGGTCTCCTACAATGAGCAGTTCTTC. It is translated as CASSYLPGVSYNEQFF.